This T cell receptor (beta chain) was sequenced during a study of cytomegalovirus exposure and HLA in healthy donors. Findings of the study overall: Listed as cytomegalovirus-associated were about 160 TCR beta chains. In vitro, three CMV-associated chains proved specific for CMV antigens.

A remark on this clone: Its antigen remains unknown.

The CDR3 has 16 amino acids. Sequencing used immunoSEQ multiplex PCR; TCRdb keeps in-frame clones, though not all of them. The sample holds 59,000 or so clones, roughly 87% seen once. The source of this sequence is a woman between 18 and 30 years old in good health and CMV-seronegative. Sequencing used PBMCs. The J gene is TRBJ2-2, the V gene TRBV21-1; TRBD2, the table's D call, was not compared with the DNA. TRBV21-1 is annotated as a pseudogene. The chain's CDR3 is CASSNSGDGNTGELFF. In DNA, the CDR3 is TGTGCCAGCAGCAATAGCGGGGATGGGAACACCGGGGAGCTGTTTTTT.